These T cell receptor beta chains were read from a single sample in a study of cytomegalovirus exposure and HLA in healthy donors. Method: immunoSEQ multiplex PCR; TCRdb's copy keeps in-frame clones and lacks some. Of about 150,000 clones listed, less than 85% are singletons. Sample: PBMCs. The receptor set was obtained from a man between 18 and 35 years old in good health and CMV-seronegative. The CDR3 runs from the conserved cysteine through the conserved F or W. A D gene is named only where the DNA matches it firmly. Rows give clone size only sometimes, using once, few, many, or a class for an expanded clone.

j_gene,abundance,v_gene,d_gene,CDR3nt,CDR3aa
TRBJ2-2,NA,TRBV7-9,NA,TGTGCCAGCAGCTTAGGCCCGGGGAGGACGGCCGGGGAGCTGTTTTTT,CASSLGPGRTAGELFF
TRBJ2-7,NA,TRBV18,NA,TGTGCCAGCTCACCCCCCCAGGGCTACGAGCAGTACTTC,CASSPPQGYEQYF
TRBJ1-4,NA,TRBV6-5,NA,TGTGCCAGCAGCCCCAGTCTAGCAACTAATGAAAAACTGTTTTTT,CASSPSLATNEKLFF
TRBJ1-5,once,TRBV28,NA,TGTGCCAGCAGTTGGAGCGGGGATAGCAATCAGCCCCAGCATTTT,CASSWSGDSNQPQHF
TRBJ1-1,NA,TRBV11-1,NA,TGTGCCAGCAGCAGCAATGGGAACACTGAAGCTTTCTTT,CASSSNGNTEAFF
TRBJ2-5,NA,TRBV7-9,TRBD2,TGTGCCAGCAGCTTAGTTAGCGGGGCTAGAGAGACCCAGTACTTC,CASSLVSGARETQYF
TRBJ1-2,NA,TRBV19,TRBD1,TGTGCCAGTAGTATAACGGCACCGGACAGGGCCTCGCTTTATGGCTACACCTTC,CASSITAPDRASLYGYTF
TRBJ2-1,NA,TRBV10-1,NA,TGCGCCAGCAGTGTTGCGGGTCCTGGCAATGAGCAGTTCTTC,CASSVAGPGNEQFF
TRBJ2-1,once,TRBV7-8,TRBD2,TGTGCCAGCAGCTTAGGTAGGAGAGGGACTACGATTGGGGCTGAGCAGTTCTTC,CASSLGRRGTTIGAEQFF
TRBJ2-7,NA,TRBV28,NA,TGTGCCAGCAGTTTGGCAGATCAAGTCGAAGAGCAGTACTTC,CASSLADQVEEQYF
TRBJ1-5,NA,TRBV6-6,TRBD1,TGTGCCAGCAGTTACAACGCGGGACAGGGTAAACAGCCCCAGCATTTT,CASSYNAGQGKQPQHF
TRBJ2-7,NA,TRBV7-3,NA,TGTGCCAGCAGCTTAGAGCCTAACTACGAGCAGTACTTC,CASSLEPNYEQYF
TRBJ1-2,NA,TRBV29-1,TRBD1,TGCAGCGTTGGGCAGGGACAGGGGCACTATGGCTACACCTTC,CSVGQGQGHYGYTF
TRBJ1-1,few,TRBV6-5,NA,TGTGCCAGCAGTTACTCGCCCGGCACTGAAGCTTTCTTT,CASSYSPGTEAFF
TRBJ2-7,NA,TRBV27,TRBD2,TGTGCCAGCAGTTCAACTAGCGGCGGACTGACCTACGAGCAGTACTTC,CASSSTSGGLTYEQYF
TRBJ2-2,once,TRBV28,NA,TGTGCCGCCATATCAGGGAACACCGGGGAGCTGTTTTTT,CAAISGNTGELFF
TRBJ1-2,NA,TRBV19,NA,TGTGCCAGTAGTATAGCCTGGGACACCTCGAATAACTATGGCTACACCTTC,CASSIAWDTSNNYGYTF
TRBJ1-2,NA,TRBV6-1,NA,TGTGCCAGCAGTAGAGACAGGACTTCTAACTATGGCTACACCTTC,CASSRDRTSNYGYTF
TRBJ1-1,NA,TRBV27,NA,TGTGCCAGCAGTTCCGGGGTACCCACTGAAGCTTTCTTT,CASSSGVPTEAFF
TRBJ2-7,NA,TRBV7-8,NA,TGTGCCAGCAGCTTAGCTCCGGGGGACTACGAGCAGTACTTC,CASSLAPGDYEQYF
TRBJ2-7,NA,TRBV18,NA,TGTGCCAGCTCACAGAGACTCTACGAGCAGTACTTC,CASSQRLYEQYF
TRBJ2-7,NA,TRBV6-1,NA,TGTGCCAGCAGACAGGGCAGCACCATCTACGAGCAGTACTTC,CASRQGSTIYEQYF
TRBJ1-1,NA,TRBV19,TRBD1,TGTGCCAGTAGGACTGTGACAGGGGCGATGAACACTGAAGCTTTCTTT,CASRTVTGAMNTEAFF
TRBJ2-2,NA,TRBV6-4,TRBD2,TGTGCCAGCAGTGACACCCGGGGGGACACCGGGGAGCTGTTTTTT,CASSDTRGDTGELFF
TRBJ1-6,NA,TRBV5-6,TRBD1,TGTGCCAGCAGCTTGGGGACAGGGGTAAATTCACCCCTCCACTTT,CASSLGTGVNSPLHF
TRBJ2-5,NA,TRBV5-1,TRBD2,TGCGCCAGCAGACCTAGACTAGCGGAGTACCAAGAGACCCAGTACTTC,CASRPRLAEYQETQYF
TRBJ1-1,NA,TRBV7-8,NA,TGTGCCAGCAGCTTAGATAGAGGGAACACTGAAGCTTTCTTT,CASSLDRGNTEAFF
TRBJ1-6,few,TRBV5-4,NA,TGTGCCAGCGGGGTCAGGGGATATAATTCACCCCTCCACTTT,CASGVRGYNSPLHF
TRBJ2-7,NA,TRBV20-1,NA,TGCAGTGCTAGAGATCTTTACGAGCAGTACTTC,CSARDLYEQYF
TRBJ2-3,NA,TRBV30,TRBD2,TGTGCCTGGAAAGTAGCGGGTCGCACAGATACGCAGTATTTT,CAWKVAGRTDTQYF
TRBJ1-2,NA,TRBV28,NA,TGTGCCAGCAGCTTACTAGGCAGCCCGGGCTACACCTTC,CASSLLGSPGYTF
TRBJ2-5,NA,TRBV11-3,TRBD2,TGTGCCAGCAGCCCAGCGGGAGGACTTAAATTAGACCAGTACTTC,CASSPAGGLKLDQYF
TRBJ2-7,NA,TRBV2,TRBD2,TGTGCCAGCAGTAAAATCGCAGCGGGAAATTACGAGCAGTACTTC,CASSKIAAGNYEQYF
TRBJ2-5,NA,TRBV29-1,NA,TGCAGCGCTGGGGGCGCGGAGACCCAGTACTTC,CSAGGAETQYF
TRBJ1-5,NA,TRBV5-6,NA,TGTGCCAGCACGTTCCGGGGGAATCAGCCCCAGCATTTT,CASTFRGNQPQHF
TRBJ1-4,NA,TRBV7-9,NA,TGTGCCAGCAGCCCACAAATCAATGCAGGGAGGCGGGACGGTGAAAAACTGTTTTTT,CASSPQINAGRRDGEKLFF
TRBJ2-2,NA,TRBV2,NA,TGTGCCAGCAGGAAACAGGGCATATCACCCTCCGGGGAGCTGTTTTTT,CASRKQGISPSGELFF
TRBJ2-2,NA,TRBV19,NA,TGTGCCAGTAGTATAGGGGGAGGGAGGGGGTTGAGCACCGGGGAGCTGTTTTTT,CASSIGGGRGLSTGELFF
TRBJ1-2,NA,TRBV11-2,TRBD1,TGTGCCAGCAGCTTAACGGGACAGGGGGTTGTGGACGGCTACACCTTC,CASSLTGQGVVDGYTF
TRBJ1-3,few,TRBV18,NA,TGTGCCAGCTCACCACCGGCAGGGTCTGGAAACACCATATATTTT,CASSPPAGSGNTIYF
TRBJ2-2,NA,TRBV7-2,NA,TGTGCCAGCAGGCCCGCCGGGGGGAACACCGGGGAGCTGTTTTTT,CASRPAGGNTGELFF
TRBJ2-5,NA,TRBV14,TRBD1,TGTGCCAGCAGCCAGGAGGACAGGGGGGTCTACGGGACCCAGTACTTC,CASSQEDRGVYGTQYF